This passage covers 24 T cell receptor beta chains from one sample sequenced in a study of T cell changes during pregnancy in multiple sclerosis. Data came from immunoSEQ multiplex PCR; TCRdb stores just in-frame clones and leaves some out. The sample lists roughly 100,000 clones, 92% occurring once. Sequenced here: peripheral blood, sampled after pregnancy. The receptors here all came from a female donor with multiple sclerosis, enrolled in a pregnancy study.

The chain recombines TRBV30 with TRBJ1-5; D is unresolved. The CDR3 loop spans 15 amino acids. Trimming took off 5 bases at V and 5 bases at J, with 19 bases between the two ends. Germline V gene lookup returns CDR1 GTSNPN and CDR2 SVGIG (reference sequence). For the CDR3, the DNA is TGTGCCTGGCGTAGAGGAGGCTCCTTAGATCAGCCCCAGCATTTT. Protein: CAWRRGGSLDQPQHF.

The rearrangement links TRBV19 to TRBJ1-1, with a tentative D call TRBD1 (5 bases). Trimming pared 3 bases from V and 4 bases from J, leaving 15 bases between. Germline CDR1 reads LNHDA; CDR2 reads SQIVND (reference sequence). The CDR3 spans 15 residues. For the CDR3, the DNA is TGTGCCAGTAGTATTGGGGCAGGGAAGGGCACTGAAGCTTTCTTT. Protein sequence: CASSIGAGKGTEAFF.

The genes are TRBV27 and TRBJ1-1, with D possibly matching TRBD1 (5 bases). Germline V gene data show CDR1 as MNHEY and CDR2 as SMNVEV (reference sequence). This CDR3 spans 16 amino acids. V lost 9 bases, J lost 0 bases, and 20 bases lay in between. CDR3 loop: CASKAAPGLMNTEAFF. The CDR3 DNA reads TGTGCCAGTAAAGCGGCCCCGGGACTGATGAACACTGAAGCTTTCTTT.

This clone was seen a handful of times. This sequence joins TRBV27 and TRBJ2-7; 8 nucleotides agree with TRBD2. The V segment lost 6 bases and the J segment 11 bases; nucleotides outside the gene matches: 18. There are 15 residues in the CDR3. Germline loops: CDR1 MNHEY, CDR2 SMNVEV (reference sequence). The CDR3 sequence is CASSPTSGPPVGEYF. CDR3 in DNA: TGTGCCAGCAGCCCAACTAGCGGTCCCCCAGTAGGGGAGTACTTC.

The CDR3 coding sequence is TGTGCCAGCACTGAGGGGCCCGGGGGTAATCAGCCCCAGCATTTT. It yields the protein CASTEGPGGNQPQHF. V is TRBV6-1 and J is TRBJ1-5; possible D gene TRBD1, 5 bases. V was pared by 7 bases and J by 4 bases, with 17 bases between. Germline CDR1 reads MNHNS; CDR2 reads SASEGT. The CDR3 runs to 15 residues.

The CDR3 coding sequence is TGTGCCAGCAGCTTCAGCCGCGAGGGCGCCTATGGCTACACCTTC. It encodes CASSFSREGAYGYTF. The J gene is TRBJ1-2, the V gene TRBV5-8, with D hard to call. The CDR3 sequence is 15 residues long. Germline values: CDR1 SGHTS, CDR2 YDEGEE. V was clipped by 2 bases and J by 4 bases, with 15 bases between them.

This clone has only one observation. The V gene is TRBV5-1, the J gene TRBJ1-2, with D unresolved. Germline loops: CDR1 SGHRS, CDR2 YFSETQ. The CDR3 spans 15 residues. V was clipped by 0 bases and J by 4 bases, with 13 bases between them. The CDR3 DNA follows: TGCGCCAGCAGCTTGGCCGGGGAGGGTGGCTATGGCTACACCTTC. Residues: CASSLAGEGGYGYTF.

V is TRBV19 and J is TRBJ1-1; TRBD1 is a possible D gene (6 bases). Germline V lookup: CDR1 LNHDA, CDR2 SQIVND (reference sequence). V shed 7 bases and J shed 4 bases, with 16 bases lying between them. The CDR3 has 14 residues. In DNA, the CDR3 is TGTGCCAGTATCTTAACAAGGGGGGGCACTGAAGCTTTCTTT. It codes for CASILTRGGTEAFF.

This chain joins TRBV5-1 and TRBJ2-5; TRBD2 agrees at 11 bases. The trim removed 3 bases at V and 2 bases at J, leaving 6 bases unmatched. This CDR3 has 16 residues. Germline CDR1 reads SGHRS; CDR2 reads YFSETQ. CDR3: CASSSTLAGGQETQYF. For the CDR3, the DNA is TGCGCCAGCAGCTCCACCTTAGCGGGGGGGCAAGAGACCCAGTACTTC.

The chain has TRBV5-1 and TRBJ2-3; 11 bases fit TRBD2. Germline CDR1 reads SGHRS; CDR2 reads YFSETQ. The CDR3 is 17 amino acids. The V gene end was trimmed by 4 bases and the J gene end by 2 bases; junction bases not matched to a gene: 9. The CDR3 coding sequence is TGCGCCAGCAGCAGGCGACTAGCGGGGTCGCCCACAGATACGCAGTATTTT. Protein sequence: CASSRRLAGSPTDTQYF.

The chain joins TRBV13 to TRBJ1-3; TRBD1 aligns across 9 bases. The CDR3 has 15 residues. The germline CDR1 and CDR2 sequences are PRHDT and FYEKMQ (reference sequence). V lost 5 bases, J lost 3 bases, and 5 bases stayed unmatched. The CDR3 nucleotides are TGTGCCAGCAGCCCTACGACAGGGGGTGGAAACACCATATATTTT. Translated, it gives CASSPTTGGGNTIYF.

This CDR3 reads CASSIPGQQETQYF. Here the CDR3 DNA reads TGTGCCAGTAGTATCCCGGGACAGCAAGAGACCCAGTACTTC. This rearrangement joins TRBV19 to TRBJ2-5; 7 nucleotides line up with TRBD1. The CDR3 has 14 residues. With 3 bases clipped from V and 2 bases from J, the junction kept 3 bases outside the gene matches. Germline CDR1 is LNHDA and CDR2 is SQIVND (reference sequence). The variable domain in full, with the rest retrieved from reference TRBV19 and TRBJ2-5, is DGGITQSPKYLFRKEGQNVTLSCEQNLNHDAMYWYRQDPGQGLRLIYYSQIVNDFQKGDIAEGYSVSREKKESFPLTVTSAQKNPTAFYLCASSIPGQQETQYFGPGTRLLVL.

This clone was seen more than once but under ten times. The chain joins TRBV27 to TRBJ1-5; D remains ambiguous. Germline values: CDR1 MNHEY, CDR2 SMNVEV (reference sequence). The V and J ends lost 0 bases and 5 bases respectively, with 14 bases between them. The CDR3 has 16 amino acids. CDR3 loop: CASSLSSYGVDQPQHF. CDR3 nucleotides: TGTGCCAGCAGTTTATCCTCCTACGGGGTGGATCAGCCCCAGCATTTT.

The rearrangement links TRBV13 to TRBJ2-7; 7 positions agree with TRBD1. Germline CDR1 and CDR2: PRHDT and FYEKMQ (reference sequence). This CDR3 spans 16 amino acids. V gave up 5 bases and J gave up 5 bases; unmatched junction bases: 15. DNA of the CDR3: TGTGCCAGCAGCCTTAGTGTTGGGGACAGCTTCAACGAGCAGTACTTC. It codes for CASSLSVGDSFNEQYF. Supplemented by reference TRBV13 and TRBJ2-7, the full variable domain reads AAGVIQSPRHLIKEKRETATLKCYPIPRHDTVYWYQQGPGQDPQFLISFYEKMQSDKGSIPDRFSAQQFSDYHSELNMSSLELGDSALYFCASSLSVGDSFNEQYFGPGTRLTVT.

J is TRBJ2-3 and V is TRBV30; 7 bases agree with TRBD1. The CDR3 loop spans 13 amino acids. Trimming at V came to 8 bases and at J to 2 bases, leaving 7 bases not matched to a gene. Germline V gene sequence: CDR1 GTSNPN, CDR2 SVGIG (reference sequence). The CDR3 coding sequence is TGTGCCGGCCGGGACAGAGCCACAGATACGCAGTATTTT. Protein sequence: CAGRDRATDTQYF.

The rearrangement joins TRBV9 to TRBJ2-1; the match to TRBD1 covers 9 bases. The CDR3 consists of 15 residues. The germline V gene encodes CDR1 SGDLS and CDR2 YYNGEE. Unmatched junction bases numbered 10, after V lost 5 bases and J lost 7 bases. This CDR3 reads CASSPEGTGINEQFF. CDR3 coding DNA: TGTGCCAGCAGTCCAGAGGGGACAGGGATTAATGAGCAGTTCTTC.

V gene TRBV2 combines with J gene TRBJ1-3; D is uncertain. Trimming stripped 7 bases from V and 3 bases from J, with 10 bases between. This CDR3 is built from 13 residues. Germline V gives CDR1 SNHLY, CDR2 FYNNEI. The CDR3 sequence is CASILPGGNTIYF. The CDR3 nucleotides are TGTGCCAGCATCTTGCCGGGTGGAAACACCATATATTTT. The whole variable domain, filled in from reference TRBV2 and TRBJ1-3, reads EPEVTQTPSHQVTQMGQEVILRCVPISNHLYFYWYRQILGQKVEFLVSFYNNEISEKSEIFDDQFSVERPDGSNFTLKIRSTKLEDSAMYFCASILPGGNTIYFGEGSWLTVV.

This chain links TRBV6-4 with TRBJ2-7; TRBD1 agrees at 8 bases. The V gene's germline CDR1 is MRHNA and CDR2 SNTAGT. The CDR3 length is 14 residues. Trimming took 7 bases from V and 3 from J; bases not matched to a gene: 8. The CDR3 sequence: CASKRQGLGYEQYF. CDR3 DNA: TGTGCCAGCAAAAGACAGGGGCTCGGCTACGAGCAGTACTTC.

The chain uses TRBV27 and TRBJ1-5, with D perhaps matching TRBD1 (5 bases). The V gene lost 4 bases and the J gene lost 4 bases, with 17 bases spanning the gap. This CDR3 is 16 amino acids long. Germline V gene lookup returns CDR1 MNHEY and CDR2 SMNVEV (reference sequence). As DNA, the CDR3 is TGTGCCAGCAGTTCCCTCCAGGGTGGCGTGAATCAGCCCCAGCATTTT. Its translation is CASSSLQGGVNQPQHF.

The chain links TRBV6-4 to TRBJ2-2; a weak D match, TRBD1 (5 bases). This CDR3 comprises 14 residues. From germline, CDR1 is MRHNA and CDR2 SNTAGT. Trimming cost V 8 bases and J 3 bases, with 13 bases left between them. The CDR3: CASGREYDTGELFF. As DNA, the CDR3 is TGTGCCAGCGGCAGGGAATACGACACCGGGGAGCTGTTTTTT.

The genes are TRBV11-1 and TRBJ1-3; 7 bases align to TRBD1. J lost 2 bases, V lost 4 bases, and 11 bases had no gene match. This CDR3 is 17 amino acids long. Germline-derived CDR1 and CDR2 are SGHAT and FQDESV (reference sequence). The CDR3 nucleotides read TGTGCCAGCAGCTCTACGGGACAGATAGCTACTGGAAACACCATATATTTT. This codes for CASSSTGQIATGNTIYF. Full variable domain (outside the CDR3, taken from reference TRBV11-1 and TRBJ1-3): EAEVAQSPRYKITEKSQAVAFWCDPISGHATLYWYRQILGQGPELLVQFQDESVVDDSQLPKDRFSAERLKGVDSTLKIQPAELGDSAMYLCASSSTGQIATGNTIYFGEGSWLTVV.

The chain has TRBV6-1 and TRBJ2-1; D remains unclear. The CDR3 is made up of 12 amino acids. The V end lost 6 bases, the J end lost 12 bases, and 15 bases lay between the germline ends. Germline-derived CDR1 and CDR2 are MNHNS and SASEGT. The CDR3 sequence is CASRENRMGQFF. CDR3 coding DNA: TGTGCCAGCAGGGAAAACAGAATGGGGCAGTTCTTC.

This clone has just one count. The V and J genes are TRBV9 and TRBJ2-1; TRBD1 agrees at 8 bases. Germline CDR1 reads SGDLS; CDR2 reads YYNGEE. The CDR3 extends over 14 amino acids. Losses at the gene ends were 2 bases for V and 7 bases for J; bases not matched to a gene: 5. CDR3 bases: TGTGCCAGCAGCGTTCGACAGGGGTGGAATGAGCAGTTCTTC. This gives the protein CASSVRQGWNEQFF.

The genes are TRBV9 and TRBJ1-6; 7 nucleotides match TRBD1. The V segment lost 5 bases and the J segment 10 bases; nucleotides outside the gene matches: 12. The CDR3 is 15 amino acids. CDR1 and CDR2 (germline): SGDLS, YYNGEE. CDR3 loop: CASSIDTGANSPLHF. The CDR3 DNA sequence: TGTGCCAGCAGTATTGATACAGGGGCGAACTCACCCCTCCACTTT. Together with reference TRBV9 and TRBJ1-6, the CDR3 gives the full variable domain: DSGVTQTPKHLITATGQRVTLRCSPRSGDLSVYWYQQSLDQGLQFLIQYYNGEERAKGNILERFSAQQFPDLHSELNLSSLELGDSALYFCASSIDTGANSPLHFGNGTRLTVT.